This T cell receptor beta chain is from a study of shared clonotypes between healthy human individuals (dated by TCRdb to about 2020). For the study in its entirety: The cohort included a few men and two women between 18 and 49 years of age. For each donor, CD4 naive and CD4 memory were each given three plates, CD8 naive was given two plates, and CD8 memory was given one plate. Blood TCR repertoires of a handful of healthy adults were deeply sequenced to estimate repertoire size and the extent of clonotype sharing between individuals. To increase sequencing depth and limit assay-specific biases, TCR repertoire library preparation and sequencing were carried out by different laboratories using diverse techniques. Per donor, leukapheresis produced somewhere between about 0.94 and 9.5 billion PBMCs.

V is clipped by 5 bases and J by 0 bases, and the sequence between their germline boundaries is 14 bases long. From a lookup of the germline V gene (reference sequence), CDR1 and CDR2 are SEHNR and FQNEAQ. From the cysteine through the phenylalanine, the CDR3 covers 15 amino acids. Just the 45-base CDR3 DNA is kept, in frame starting at base 1. Using the deep immunoSEQ assay, multiplex PCR amplified TCR CDR3 regions from genomic DNA. Extracted genomic DNA from each cell subset was spread evenly across all wells of several immunoSEQ 96-well plates, with each plate serving as a replicate. For sorted subsets, around 200 ng genomic DNA, equal to about 30,000 T cell genomes, was loaded into each replicate PCR. Purified libraries were measured with a Qubit 3.0 fluorometer, size-checked on a Bioanalyzer 2100, and measured again with the KAPA Library Quantification kit. Every immunoSEQ 96-well plate was sequenced on a dedicated single-read 150-cycle Illumina NextSeq 550 flow cell. From the authors' description of their analysis: The immunoSEQ output contained only junctional sequences without quality scores, so filtering could not match that applied to full-length reads. Sequences were annotated with PyIR, a Python wrapper for IgBLAST v1.9, and V/J genes and CDR3 were assigned using IMGT germline references. Any read was removed if the V/J assignment was weak (E-value above 1e-6), the CDR3 was missing, or the read contained stop codons, out-of-frame junctions, or ambiguous translated residues. V3J clonotypes were defined by identical inferred V gene, J gene, and CDR3 amino acid sequence. Percentage overlap between repertoires was computed as shared unique clonotypes divided by the size of the smaller repertoire. Richness of each repertoire was evaluated using RTK rarefaction, the Chao1 estimator, and Recon v2.1 estimates of unobserved clonotypes. OLGA was used to compute generation probabilities for all TCRbeta clonotypes that the gDNA method yielded from a few donors. TCRdb obtained this table from immuneACCESS and retained in-frame rearrangements with V and J assigned. These tables miss some clones; where compared with another copy, unresolved V genes account for less than half of the shortfall, and the remainder is unexplained. V and J calls plus clone size are reproduced from that table; the DNA served to infer D and trimming. Counted in this sample were more than 2 million clones; over 85% of them appeared once. The ten largest clonotypes hold about 1.1% of the sample.

What the work shows at the level of the full study, not this receptor alone: Pairwise subsampling led to the expectation that sequencing depth would affect the degree of clonotype sharing among donors. Naive subsets generally had larger estimated clonotype richness than memory subsets. Compared with non-shared clonotypes, the clonotypes found in all four sorted-subset donors had higher generation probabilities. The small number of donors limited the genetic and exposure-history diversity represented. When several donors were compared, the shared fraction of clonotypes was about 5.5% for naive CD4, around 3.6% for naive CD8, roughly 2.5% for memory CD4, and around 0.4% for memory CD8. Sampling was limited to blood, and TCR repertoires in tissue likely differ from TCR repertoires in blood. Incomplete sequencing was indicated by rarefaction of sorted-subset datasets, despite the large sequencing depth.

CD8 naive samples were CD45RO-negative cells positively selected for CCR7, giving a CD45RA+CCR7+ population that excluded TemRA cells. Donors were healthy HIV-negative adults with no recently reported acute infections or vaccinations. All donors were Caucasian adults living in Nashville, Tennessee, USA. Blood was collected by leukapheresis, and PBMCs were isolated by Ficoll-Histopaque density gradient centrifugation and then cryopreserved in liquid nitrogen vapor phase. Purity and quantity of every magnetically sorted T cell population were checked by analytical flow cytometry. Genomic DNA was isolated from every sorted fraction and measured by UV absorbance on a Nanodrop 2000c. Notes on this clone: This receptor's antigen is unknown. Base qualities are not recorded, but no much larger clone differs from it by a single base.

The receptor's source is a man aged 18-30 years in good health. Rearrangement joined TRBV7-9 to TRBJ2-7; no D gene can be assigned with confidence. Material for sequencing was naive CD8+ T cells sorted from blood. The sample's cell subset or site label, decoded: CD45RA+CCR7+. The sequence in DNA is TGTGCCAGCAGCCCACCACAGTCGATCTCCTACGAGCAGTACTTC. The resulting protein is CASSPPQSISYEQYF.